This T cell receptor (beta chain) was identified in a study of cytomegalovirus exposure and HLA in healthy donors. Germline V CDR1 and CDR2: MNHNS, SASEGT. The CDR3 has 13 residues. Trimming left V 2 bases short and J 1 base short, with 5 bases between. The PCR had 60 Vbeta and 13 Jbeta primers. Libraries were prepared by immunoSEQ multiplex PCR; TCRdb keeps only in-frame clonotypes and omits some of them. This sample has approximately 100,000 clones; around nine tenths occur once, and the top ten carry 9% to 9.5%. The chain combines TRBV6-1 with TRBJ1-1; D gene uncertain. Source material: PBMCs. The receptor comes from a man aged 25 to 45 in good health and CMV-seropositive. The CDR3 DNA is TGTGCCAGCAGTGAACATTCGAACACTGAAGCTTTCTTT. It encodes CASSEHSNTEAFF.